These 18 T cell receptor beta chains were sequenced from one sample in a study of shared clonotypes between healthy human individuals. Sequenced by immunoSEQ multiplex PCR; TCRdb stores in-frame clones only, minus some. The sample shows about 1 million clones, about 75% of them seen only once. The sequenced material came from memory CD4+ T cells sorted from blood. As for subset: CD45RA-negative fraction. All receptors come from a man aged 18 to 29 in good health.

J is TRBJ1-1 and V is TRBV6-5; 7 nucleotides agree with TRBD1. Losses at the gene ends were 0 bases for V and 1 base for J; bases not matched to a gene: 2. CDR3 length: 15 amino acids. Germline V gene data show CDR1 as MNHEY and CDR2 as SVGAGI. CDR3 in amino acids: CASSYSGQQNTEAFF. The DNA for the CDR3 is TGTGCCAGCAGTTACTCGGGACAGCAGAACACTGAAGCTTTCTTT.

This clone appeared a few times. The chain links TRBV5-1 to TRBJ1-3; no definite D call. V dropped 4 bases and J dropped 0 bases, with 14 bases sitting between them. Germline V gene sequence: CDR1 SGHRS, CDR2 YFSETQ. The CDR3 extends over 16 amino acids. DNA of the CDR3: TGCGCCAGCAGCCTCCCTGACGGGAGCTCTGGAAACACCATATATTTT. Translation gives CASSLPDGSSGNTIYF. The full variable domain, its missing parts supplied by reference TRBV5-1 and TRBJ1-3, is KAGVTQTPRYLIKTRGQQVTLSCSPISGHRSVSWYQQTPGQGLQFLFEYFSETQRNKGNFPGRFSGRQFSNSRSEMNVSTLELGDSALYLCASSLPDGSSGNTIYFGEGSWLTVV.

For this clone: The sample contains more than one DNA sequence encoding this CDR3. V usage is TRBV5-1 and J usage is TRBJ2-5; 8 bases match TRBD1. J lost 2 bases, V lost 3 bases, and 6 bases had no gene match. This CDR3 region has 15 residues. The germline V gene encodes CDR1 SGHRS and CDR2 YFSETQ. In nucleotides, the CDR3 is TGCGCCAGCAGCTCCGGACAGGGTGGACAAGAGACCCAGTACTTC. Translated: CASSSGQGGQETQYF.

This clone was detected only a few times. The chain uses TRBV28 and TRBJ1-1; TRBD1 agrees at 8 bases. CDR1 is MDHEN and CDR2 is SYDVKM in the germline V gene. The V and J ends lost 5 bases and 4 bases, in that order; junction bases with no gene match: 9. The CDR3 loop spans 15 amino acids. CDR3 loop: CASSRLTGASTEAFF. CDR3 in DNA: TGTGCCAGCAGTCGGTTGACAGGGGCGAGCACTGAAGCTTTCTTT.

The chain joins TRBV7-3 to TRBJ1-6, with D unclear. V gave up 1 base and J gave up 6 bases, with 13 bases separating them. Germline V gene data show CDR1 as SGHTA and CDR2 as FQGTGA. This CDR3 region has 16 residues. CDR3 sequence (DNA): TGTGCCAGCAGCTTAAGGCCGAGTTCCCTTAATTCACCCCTCCACTTT. This encodes CASSLRPSSLNSPLHF.

V gene TRBV6-6 combines with J gene TRBJ1-1, with 10 positions matching TRBD1. The junction had 15 bases not matched to a gene; V was cut back by 3 bases and J by 11 bases. Looked up from germline, CDR1 is MNHNY and CDR2 is SVGAGI (reference sequence). There are 16 residues in the CDR3. CDR3 sequence reads: CASSYRGQGVSGMAFF. For the CDR3, the DNA is TGTGCCAGCAGTTATCGCGGACAGGGGGTTTCGGGGATGGCTTTCTTT.

The chain is built from TRBV21-1 and TRBJ2-1; the table's D gene call, TRBD1, was not cross checked with the DNA. TRBV21-1 is deemed a pseudogene. The CDR3 loop spans 15 amino acids. CDR3 amino acids: CASSPKAGDTNEQFF. The CDR3 DNA reads TGTGCCAGCAGCCCCAAGGCAGGGGATACGAATGAGCAGTTCTTC.

A few counts support this clone. V is TRBV15 and J is TRBJ2-6, with 7 bases lining up with TRBD1. This CDR3 has 20 amino acids. Germline lookup yields CDR1 LNHNV and CDR2 YYDKDF (reference sequence). Unmatched junction bases numbered 11, after V lost 0 bases and J lost 0 bases. CDR3 amino acids: CATSRDFVTGTSSGANVLTF. The CDR3 coding sequence is TGTGCCACCAGCAGAGATTTCGTGACAGGGACCTCCTCTGGGGCCAACGTCCTGACTTTC.

The gene calls are TRBV5-1 and TRBJ2-7; no firm D call. Trimming cost V 1 base and J 5 bases, with 28 bases left between them. Germline loops: CDR1 SGHRS, CDR2 YFSETQ. The CDR3 is 19 amino acids. In DNA form, the CDR3 reads TGCGCCAGCAGCTTGAGGGTCGAGGCACTCCTAAAATTGAGGAACGAGCAGTACTTC. This codes for CASSLRVEALLKLRNEQYF.

V and J are TRBV19 and TRBJ1-6; D might be TRBD1 (5 bases). This CDR3 is 16 amino acids long. Germline loops: CDR1 LNHDA, CDR2 SQIVND (reference sequence). V lost 3 bases and J lost 7, with 16 bases in between. The CDR3 loop is CASSMGTELRNSPLHF. The CDR3 nucleotides are TGTGCCAGTAGTATGGGGACGGAGCTTAGGAATTCACCCCTCCACTTT.

This clone showed up many times. The CDR3 DNA is TGCGCCAGCAAACTAGCGGGGGTATACAATGAGCAGTTCTTC. Translated: CASKLAGVYNEQFF. J is TRBJ2-1 and V is TRBV5-1, with 11 bases matching TRBD2. The ends lost 6 bases at V and 4 bases at J; junction bases unmatched: 3. This CDR3 region has 14 residues. Germline CDR1 and CDR2: SGHRS and YFSETQ. The variable domain in full, completed from reference TRBV5-1 and TRBJ2-1, reads KAGVTQTPRYLIKTRGQQVTLSCSPISGHRSVSWYQQTPGQGLQFLFEYFSETQRNKGNFPGRFSGRQFSNSRSEMNVSTLELGDSALYLCASKLAGVYNEQFFGPGTRLTVL.

In its sample, this clone was seen a few times. The chain employs TRBV10-3 and TRBJ1-4; a possible D gene is TRBD1 (6 bases). The CDR3 covers 14 residues. The germline V gene encodes CDR1 ENHRY and CDR2 SYGVKD. Trimming stripped 2 bases from V and 6 bases from J, with 10 bases between. CDR3 DNA: TGTGCCATCAGTGAGGGGGGCCTGGATGAAAAACTGTTTTTT. Residues: CAISEGGLDEKLFF.

The table lists this clone with a few counts. The rearrangement joins TRBV4-2 to TRBJ2-7; the D gene could be TRBD1 or TRBD2 (5 bases each). Germline V CDR1 and CDR2: LGHNA, YNFKEQ. With 0 bases removed from V and 8 bases from J, the gap between germline ends came to 14 bases. This CDR3 region has 14 residues. The CDR3 region has the DNA TGTGCCAGCAGCCAAGATCCGGGGACGGTCCAGCAGTACTTC. It encodes CASSQDPGTVQQYF.

The chain has TRBV7-2 and TRBJ1-2; no firm D call. CDR3 size: 12 residues. Trimming cost V 3 bases and J 4 bases, with 6 bases left between them. The germline V gene has CDR1 SGHTA and CDR2 FQGNSA. The CDR3 here is CASSLGRYGYTF. The DNA of the CDR3 is TGTGCCAGCAGCTTGGGTCGCTATGGCTACACCTTC.

Of note for this clone: A much larger clone lies one base from this, so it may be a read error. The sample carries other DNA sequences with the same CDR3. The genes are TRBV6-1 and TRBJ2-7; D unresolved. The CDR3 covers 11 residues. The V gene lost 5 bases and the J gene lost 1 base, with 3 bases spanning the gap. From germline, CDR1 is MNHNS and CDR2 SASEGT. The CDR3 reads CASSFSYEQYF. The DNA for the CDR3 is TGTGCCAGCAGTTTTTCCTACGAGCAGTACTTC.

The CDR3 reads CASSLGRGTTGNTIYF. In nucleotides, the CDR3 is TGTGCCAGCAGTTTAGGGAGGGGGACGACGGGAAACACCATATATTTT. V gene TRBV28 combines with J gene TRBJ1-3; D might be TRBD1 (6 bases). The CDR3 length is 16 residues. The germline CDR1 and CDR2 sequences are MDHEN and SYDVKM. Trimming pared 2 bases from V and 4 bases from J, leaving 15 bases between.

This clone appeared once. The chain carries TRBV19 and TRBJ1-5, with 8 bases fitting TRBD1. The CDR3 covers 14 residues. V lost 5 bases to trimming and J lost 14 bases; unmatched junction nucleotides: 14. Germline-derived CDR1 and CDR2 are LNHDA and SQIVND (reference sequence). The CDR3 DNA is TGTGCCAGTAGTTCAACCTCGCAGGGGGCGCAGAAGCATTTT. It translates to CASSSTSQGAQKHF.

V is TRBV6-7 and J is TRBJ2-7, with 11 bases lining up with TRBD2. TRBV6-7 is designated an ORF whose function remains uncertain. Trimming removed 6 bases from V and 0 bases from J; junction bases left unmatched: 1. This CDR3 has 14 amino acids. The CDR3 protein is CASRLAGASYEQYF. DNA for the CDR3: TGTGCCAGCAGACTAGCGGGGGCCTCCTACGAGCAGTACTTC.